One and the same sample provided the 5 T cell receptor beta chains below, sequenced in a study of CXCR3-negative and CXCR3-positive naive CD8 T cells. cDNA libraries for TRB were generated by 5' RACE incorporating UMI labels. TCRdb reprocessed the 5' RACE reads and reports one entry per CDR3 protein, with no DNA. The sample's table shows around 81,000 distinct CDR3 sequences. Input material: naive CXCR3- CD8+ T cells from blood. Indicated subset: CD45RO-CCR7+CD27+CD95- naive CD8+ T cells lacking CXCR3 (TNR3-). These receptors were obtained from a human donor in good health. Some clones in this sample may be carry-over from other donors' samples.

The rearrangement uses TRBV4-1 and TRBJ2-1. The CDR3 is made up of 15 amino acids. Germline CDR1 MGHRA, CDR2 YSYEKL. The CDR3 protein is CASSQDASSYNEQFF.

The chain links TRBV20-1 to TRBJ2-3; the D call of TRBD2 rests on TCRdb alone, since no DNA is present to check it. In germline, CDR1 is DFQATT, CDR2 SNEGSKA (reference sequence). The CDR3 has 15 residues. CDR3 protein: CSARDSERGWGTQYF.

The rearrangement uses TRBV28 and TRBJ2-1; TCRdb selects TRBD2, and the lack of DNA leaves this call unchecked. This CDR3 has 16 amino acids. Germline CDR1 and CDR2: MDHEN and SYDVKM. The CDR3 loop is CASSALAGGPGNEQFF.

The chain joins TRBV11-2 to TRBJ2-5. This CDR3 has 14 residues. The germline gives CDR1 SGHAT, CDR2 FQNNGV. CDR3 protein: CASSLFVAQETQYF.

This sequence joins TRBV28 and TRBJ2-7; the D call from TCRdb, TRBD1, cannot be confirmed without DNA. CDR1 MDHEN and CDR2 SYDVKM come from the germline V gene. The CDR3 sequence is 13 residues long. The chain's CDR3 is CASRGQGPYEQYF.